One sample yielded the 23 T cell receptor beta chains listed below, sequenced in a study of tumor and adjacent non-tumor tissue in lung cancer. This sample's RNA came from whole unsorted tissue. Distant lung tissue was collected more than 3 cm away from the tumor edge. The library came from three nested PCR rounds adapted from ARM-PCR protocols. TCRdb redid the calling of the multiplex PCR reads with MiXCR, one entry per CDR3 protein. The repertoire holds 90,000 to 100,000 distinct CDR3 sequences, with roughly 78% as singletons. What was sequenced was distant non-tumor lung tissue. These receptors originate from a man aged 55 to 70 with small cell lung cancer.

By share, this clonotype counts as medium-sized. V gene TRBV11-3 combines with J gene TRBJ2-7; TRBD1 agrees at 10 bases. Per the germline V gene, CDR1 is SGHNT and CDR2 is YENEEA. The CDR3 covers 15 residues. J was trimmed by 4 bases and V by 1 base; bases with no gene match: 4. The CDR3 sequence: CASSLGQGARYEQYF. CDR3 DNA sequence: TGTGCCAGCAGCTTAGGACAGGGGGCACGATACGAGCAGTACTTC.

About this clonotype itself: Lacking the conserved final phenylalanine or tryptophan, this CDR3 likely reflects a read error. No DNA is shown, since the ends of the CDR3 on it are uncertain; the CDR3 is the one TCRdb lists. Here the CDR3 reads CASSYPGRIEHFI. V usage is TRBV6-5 and J usage is TRBJ2-1. Germline V gene sequence: CDR1 MNHEY, CDR2 SVGAGI. The CDR3 length equals 13 residues, ends included.

To note about this clonotype: The conserved phenylalanine or tryptophan normally closing the CDR3 is absent here, so this likely arose from a read error. No DNA is shown, since the ends of the CDR3 on it are uncertain; the CDR3 is the one TCRdb lists. This chain connects TRBV29-1 to TRBJ2-5; the DNA was not used to check the table's D call, TRBD1. The CDR3 is 15 amino acids long, termini counted. The germline gives CDR1 SQVTM, CDR2 ANQGSEA. The CDR3: CSVYNDRDRGETKYL.

Comments on this clonotype: A read error may produce the germline difference seen at one junction end. The chain recombines TRBV6-2 or TRBV6-3 with TRBJ2-3, with 9 bases lining up with TRBD2. The germline V gene has CDR1 MNHEY and CDR2 SVGEGT. The CDR3 consists of 13 residues. The CDR3 region has the DNA TGTGCCAGCAAGGCGGGAGGGCCAGGTACGCAATATTTT. Translation gives CASKAGGPGTQYF.

On this clonotype: Germline and junction disagree at one end, which may indicate a read error. This rearrangement joins TRBV11-2 to TRBJ2-3; no reliable D call. The CDR3 consists of 15 residues. Germline V lookup: CDR1 SGHAT, CDR2 FQNNGV. The CDR3 spells CASSKAWIRTDTQYF. In DNA, the CDR3 is TGTGCCAGCAGCAAGGCGTGGATTCGCACAGATACACAGTACTTT.

CDR3: CASSLVGREAFF. The CDR3 nucleotides are TGTGCCAGCAGCTTAGTCGGAAGGGAGGCTTTCTTT. The chain couples TRBV11-2 to TRBJ1-1, with D unresolved. There are 12 residues in the CDR3. Germline V gives CDR1 SGHAT, CDR2 FQNNGV. Between the trimmed V and J ends, which lost 1 base and 11 bases, there was a span of 11 bases.

With respect to this clonotype: Sequence at one end of the junction differs from germline and may be a read error. The chain combines TRBV10-2 with TRBJ2-3; TRBD2 matches at 7 bases. Germline V lookup: CDR1 WSHSY, CDR2 SAAADI. The CDR3 has 18 amino acids. This chain's CDR3 is CANSESGLPGGGADTQYF. CDR3 sequence (DNA): TGCGCCAACAGTGAGTCAGGTCTACCGGGAGGTGGAGCAGATACGCAGTATTTT.

J is TRBJ1-2 and V is TRBV20-1; TRBD1 is a possible D gene (5 bases). CDR1 and CDR2 (germline): DFQATT, SNEGSKA (reference sequence). This CDR3 has 16 residues. V was pared by 4 bases and J by 1 base, with 19 bases between. The CDR3 loop reads CSAMGDRILSNYGYTF. In DNA form, the CDR3 reads TGCAGTGCTATGGGGGACCGAATTCTTAGTAACTATGGCTACACCTTC.

Remarks on this clonotype: This CDR3 is missing its conserved last phenylalanine or tryptophan, likely due to a read error. The gene calls are TRBV6-6 and TRBJ2-1; possibly TRBD2 for D (6 bases). Germline V lookup: CDR1 MNHNY, CDR2 SVGAGI (reference sequence). Trimming removed 4 bases from V and 8 bases from J, with 12 bases in between. This CDR3 spans 13 amino acids. The CDR3 bases are TGTGCCAGCAGTTGGGCAGGCGGGGATGAGCAGTTCTAC. It encodes CASSWAGGDEQFY.

In regard to this clonotype: With a much larger clone just one base away, this may be a read error. The V and J genes are TRBV7-9 and TRBJ2-7; the D gene could be TRBD1 or TRBD2 (5 bases each). Germline loops: CDR1 SEHNR, CDR2 FQNEAQ (reference sequence). The CDR3 runs to 15 residues. Trimming took 8 bases from V and 1 from J, leaving 18 bases between them. The CDR3 protein is CASGGVGSPSYEQYF. The CDR3 nucleotides read TGTGCCAGCGGGGGAGTGGGCTCACCTTCCTACGAGCAGTACTTC.

This clonotype was picked up one time. A junction boundary mismatches the germline segment, possibly from a read error. The rearrangement joins TRBV10-3 to TRBJ1-1; D is uncertain. The CDR3 extends over 14 amino acids. CDR1 and CDR2 from the germline V gene are ENHRY and SYGVKD. Here the CDR3 reads CAISPPGKAWEALF. The CDR3 nucleotides are TGTGCCATCAGCCCCCCTGGTAAAGCATGGGAAGCTCTCTTT.

J is TRBJ2-5 and V is TRBV20-1; TRBD1 or TRBD2 may be the D gene (5 bases each). There are 16 residues in the CDR3. V lost 1 base to trimming and J lost 5 bases, with 20 bases between them. CDR1 is DFQATT, CDR2 SNEGSKA, per germline (reference sequence). CDR3 coding DNA: TGCAGTGCTAGAGGGAGAGGGGCCTTAGGGGCTGAGACCCAGTACTTC. This sequence encodes CSARGRGALGAETQYF.

This clonotype has ten or more counts. The chain recombines TRBV24-1 with TRBJ2-5; 11 bases line up with TRBD1. Germline CDR1 and CDR2: KGHDR and SFDVKD. CDR3 size: 15 residues. V lost 0 bases and J lost 4; bases outside the gene matches: 0. Here the CDR3 reads CATSDLGTGGETQYF. CDR3 sequence (DNA): TGTGCCACCAGTGATTTGGGGACAGGGGGAGAGACCCAGTACTTC.

Ten or more counts support this clonotype. The chain recombines TRBV12-3 or TRBV12-4 with TRBJ2-5; D may be TRBD2 (6 bases). The CDR3 loop spans 13 amino acids. Trimming pared 5 bases from V and 1 base from J, leaving 8 bases between. DNA of the CDR3: TGTGCCAGCAGTGGTAGCGGCCAAGAGACCCAGTACTTC. It codes for CASSGSGQETQYF.

Note on this clonotype: Since no conserved phenylalanine or tryptophan closes the CDR3, a read error is the likely cause. This chain links TRBV6-5 with TRBJ2-1; D gene ambiguous. The CDR3 has 15 amino acids. Trimming removed 8 bases from V and 0 bases from J, with 14 bases in between. Germline V CDR1 and CDR2: MNHEY, SVGAGI. The CDR3 sequence: CASGLSTYSYNEQFI. In nucleotides, the CDR3 is TGTGCCAGCGGGCTTAGTACTTACTCCTACAATGAGCAGTTCATC.

Remarks on this clonotype: The junction does not match germline at one end; this may be a read error. The chain employs TRBV4-1 and TRBJ2-2; D tentatively reads TRBD1 or TRBD2 (6 bases each). The V gene's germline CDR1 is MGHRA and CDR2 YSYEKL. The CDR3 is 15 amino acids. In nucleotides, the CDR3 is TGCGGAAGCAGCAGTAGGGGGGCCTATACCGGGGAGCTGTCTTTT. Amino acid sequence: CGSSSRGAYTGELSF.

About this clonotype itself: A much larger clone sits a single nucleotide away, making a read error possible. The genes are TRBV7-9 and TRBJ2-7; 8 nucleotides align to TRBD1. The CDR3 sequence is 13 residues long. Germline V CDR1 and CDR2: SEHNR, FQNEAQ (reference sequence). Here the CDR3 DNA reads TGTGCCAGCAGCTTAGGGACAGGGTACGATCAGTACGTC. Translation: CASSLGTGYDQYV.

This rearrangement joins TRBV29-1 to TRBJ2-1, with 7 bases lining up with TRBD2. Per germline, CDR1 SQVTM and CDR2 ANQGSEA. The trim removed 2 bases at V and 10 bases at J, leaving 14 bases unmatched. The CDR3 consists of 15 residues. The DNA of the CDR3 is TGCAGCGTTGAAATAGCGGGCAATCCCTACAGAGAGCAGTTCTTC. Translation gives CSVEIAGNPYREQFF.

Notes on this clonotype: One end of the junction is discordant with germline, which a read error may explain. The genes are TRBV11-2 and TRBJ1-6; 7 nucleotides align to TRBD1. In germline, CDR1 is SGHAT, CDR2 FQNNGV. CDR3 length: 15 amino acids. DNA for the CDR3: TGTGCCAGCAATTTAACTCCGGGACAGAATTCACCCCTTCACTTT. Protein product: CASNLTPGQNSPLHF.

Details on this clonotype: An end of the junction differs from the germline gene, which may be a read error. J is TRBJ2-1 and V is TRBV29-1; no clear D. Germline lookup yields CDR1 SQVTM and CDR2 ANQGSEA. This CDR3 spans 14 amino acids. The CDR3: CIVDGTIGYNEQFF. The CDR3 DNA reads TGCATCGTTGATGGTACTATCGGGTACAATGAGCAGTTCTTC.

As for this clonotype: The germline gene is not matched at one end of the junction; a read error may be the cause. This chain joins TRBV4-2 and TRBJ2-2; a possible D gene is TRBD2 (5 bases). The CDR3 is 16 residues long. Germline CDR1 and CDR2: LGHNA and YNFKEQ. The DNA of the CDR3 is TGTGCCGGCAGCCAAGACCTGAGGGCCAACACCGGGGTGCAGTTTTTT. Protein: CAGSQDLRANTGVQFF.

This clonotype was counted a single time. A junction end diverges from the germline sequence, so it may reflect a read error. The CDR3 DNA reads TGTACTAGCAGCCAAGTTTCCAGCGGGAGGGAATTTGAGCAATTCTTC. Encoded protein: CTSSQVSSGREFEQFF. The J gene is TRBJ2-1, the V gene TRBV4-2, with 10 bases that match TRBD2. CDR1 is LGHNA, CDR2 YNFKEQ, per germline. There are 16 residues in the CDR3.

Points on this clonotype: Relative to the germline gene, one junction end is altered; a read error may explain this. This sequence joins TRBV4-2 and TRBJ1-4; D is undetermined. The CDR3 is 16 amino acids. Germline V gene lookup returns CDR1 LGHNA and CDR2 YNFKEQ. CDR3 residues: CVSSQAEHITNEKLFF. The CDR3 DNA reads TGTGTCAGCAGCCAAGCCGAGCACATAACTAATGAAAAACTGTTTTTT.